Listed here is a single T cell receptor beta chain. Its antigen remains undetermined. Per-base quality was not reported, and no clone a single base away is much larger than it. The sample's time point label, in plain terms: baseline pretreatment blood. The sample's treatment or condition, from its label and the paper: 15 Gy SBRT to primary tumor, nephrectomy 4 weeks later. To follow tumor-enriched clonotypes, serial peripheral blood was collected from radiation-treated patients at baseline and at 2 weeks and 4 weeks after SBRT. Renal cell carcinoma with clear cell pathology was present in all patients. The QIAamp DNA Blood Mini Kit (Qiagen) was used to prepare genomic DNA for TCR sequencing. Samples were included in the analyses only if all quality control checks were passed. The sample belongs to a study of radiation and T cells in renal cell carcinoma (dated by TCRdb to about 2020). About the full investigation: The samples were obtained from a clinical trial, where primary renal cell carcinomas were treated with 15 Gy stereotactic body radiation therapy and then removed by nephrectomy 4 weeks afterward. A total of around 50 samples underwent TCR beta sequencing, made up of about 26 tumors and roughly 27 peripheral blood samples. Across all 53 samples, 4,016,671 unique CDR3 nucleotide sequences encoding over 2.5 million unique CDR3 amino acid sequences were identified. Overall study results and their limits: Top tumor clonotypes rose in blood from baseline to 2 weeks post-radiation, then contracted by 4 weeks, suggesting transient expansion of tumor-resident clones. No pretreatment tumor biopsies were available, so the baseline intratumoral presence of clonotypes could not be determined. Tracking of blood repertoire dynamics stopped at less than five weeks after treatment, with no follow-up past that point. Effects of radiation dose or scheduling on the TCR repertoire could not be addressed with the single-armed trial design.

The junction carries 16 bases between V and J, which are trimmed by 5 bases and 5 bases respectively. According to the germline V gene, CDR1 reads SGHTA and CDR2 reads FQGNSA. The CDR3 numbers 14 residues from cysteine through phenylalanine. Just the 42-base CDR3 DNA is kept, in frame starting at base 1. Following the manufacturer's recommendations, the immunoSEQ kit was used to generate TCR beta libraries from genomic DNA. Library preparation used a first multiplex PCR with proprietary primers, then a second PCR adding unique barcodes, with bead cleanups after each round. A positive control reaction and a negative control reaction, both provided in the kit, were run with every batch of samples. The final libraries underwent checking on an Agilent 4200 TapeStation D1000 ScreenTape, volumetric pooling, and quantification by qPCR. Sequencing was performed on an Illumina NextSeq500 with a MidOutput 150-cycle cartridge, and 156 Read1 and 15 Index1 cycles were run with kit custom primers. The pooled library was loaded at roughly 1 pM, with a 20% PhiX control spiked in. The authors' pipeline ran thus. Vendor-processed data were analyzed in R, with a clonotype defined as all T cells sharing the same CDR3 nucleotide sequence. In the clone abundance analyses, frequencies were normalized to the 10,000 most abundant clones in each sample. Before analysis, public T cell clones were removed, and these numbered fewer than five per sample on average. Tumor-enriched and baseline blood-enriched clonotypes were defined by at least a 32-fold difference in abundance between compartments. A beta-binomial differential abundance model was used to identify clonotypes that expanded or contracted between blood time points. The Baroni-Urbani and Buser coefficient was used to measure tumor-blood repertoire similarity, and groups were compared with two-tailed Wilcoxon tests in R. The immuneACCESS repertoire file appears here via TCRdb, limited to in-frame rearrangements. These files lack a portion of the clones; in checked studies, under half of the deficit traces to unresolved V genes, and the cause of the others is not known. V, J and clone size were drawn from that table, and D and trimming were deduced from the DNA. The sample data list about 91,000 clones, and approximately 80% of these were observed just once. The ten largest account for around 5.8% of the sample.

The V gene is TRBV7-2 and the J gene is TRBJ2-7; the D gene assignment is ambiguous. The TCR originated in a man in his sixties with renal cell carcinoma. The sequencing here drew on blood, taken from a patient whose treatment included radiotherapy and nephrectomy. The DNA sequence is given as TGTGCCAGCAGCACCCCCTCCGACCGCAACGAGCAGTACTTC. This translates into CASSTPSDRNEQYF.